Below are 14 T cell receptor beta chains sequenced from a single sample in a study of OX40 agonist ivuxolimab in advanced cancers. Sequenced by immunoSEQ multiplex PCR; TCRdb stores in-frame clones only, minus some. The sample holds about 79,000 clones, roughly 94% seen once. This specimen consisted of CD4+ or CD8+ T cells sorted from blood, obtained in a trial of the OX40 agonist ivuxolimab. These receptors were collected from an adult with an advanced solid tumor such as melanoma, head and neck, liver or kidney cancer.

The chain employs TRBV7-9 and TRBJ2-5; 7 positions match TRBD2. The CDR3 consists of 14 residues. J lost 3 bases, V lost 5 bases, and 6 bases had no gene match. Germline values: CDR1 SEHNR, CDR2 FQNEAQ (reference sequence). CDR3 in amino acids: CASSQAGGKETQYF. The CDR3 nucleotides are TGTGCCAGCAGCCAGGCCGGGGGGAAAGAGACCCAGTACTTC.

The chain is built from TRBV2 and TRBJ1-1; possible D gene TRBD1, 6 bases. This CDR3 region has 20 residues. Trimming stripped 3 bases from V and 3 bases from J, with 29 bases between. Germline V CDR1 and CDR2: SNHLY, FYNNEI. Written as DNA, the CDR3 is TGTGCCAGCAGTGAGATTTCACAGGGAACGGCTTTATCGGGGGACACTGAAGCTTTCTTT. Translation gives CASSEISQGTALSGDTEAFF.

The chain has TRBV5-6 and TRBJ2-1; 10 bases align to TRBD2. In germline, CDR1 is SGHDT, CDR2 YYEEEE. This CDR3 region has 15 residues. Trimming cost V 2 bases and J 9 bases; bases outside gene matches: 8. DNA for the CDR3: TGTGCCAGCAGCTTCAGCGGGGGGGACGTCGGTGAGCAGTTCTTC. Translating gives CASSFSGGDVGEQFF.

This chain connects TRBV27 to TRBJ2-7; 9 bases map to TRBD1. The V gene's germline CDR1 is MNHEY and CDR2 SMNVEV (reference sequence). The CDR3 sequence is 14 residues long. V was pared by 5 bases and J by 3 bases, with 5 bases of the junction left unmatched. The CDR3 is CASSPGQGIYEQYF. The CDR3 DNA reads TGTGCCAGCAGTCCCGGACAGGGGATCTACGAGCAGTACTTC.

The chain carries TRBV11-1 and TRBJ2-7; D is uncertain. The CDR3 consists of 14 residues. Trimming cost V 0 bases and J 2 bases, with 8 bases left between them. Looked up from germline, CDR1 is SGHAT and CDR2 is FQDESV (reference sequence). CDR3 DNA: TGTGCCAGCAGCTTAGCGTTGGGAACCTACGAGCAGTACTTC. It yields the protein CASSLALGTYEQYF.

This chain joins TRBV28 and TRBJ1-5; 11 bases agree with TRBD1. The germline CDR1 and CDR2 sequences are MDHEN and SYDVKM. The CDR3 has 17 amino acids. The ends lost 6 bases at V and 3 bases at J; junction bases unmatched: 10. The CDR3 reads CASSRWGTGGSNQPQHF. The CDR3 DNA reads as TGTGCCAGCAGCCGGTGGGGGACAGGGGGATCCAATCAGCCCCAGCATTTT.

The V and J genes are TRBV7-3 and TRBJ2-7; TRBD2 might be the D (6 bases). The CDR3 length is 15 residues. Germline CDR1 and CDR2: SGHTA and FQGTGA. Trimming stripped 5 bases from V and 5 bases from J, with 19 bases between. The CDR3 protein is CASSPVGGSDHEQYF. For the CDR3, the DNA is TGTGCCAGCAGCCCAGTCGGGGGAAGCGATCACGAGCAGTACTTC.

The V call is TRBV5-8, the J call TRBJ2-7; 7 nucleotides agree with TRBD1. CDR3 length: 11 amino acids. Germline trimming cut 4 bases from V and 9 bases from J; bases unmatched to any gene: 4. Germline V CDR1 and CDR2: SGHTS, YDEGEE. The CDR3 DNA reads TGTGCCAGCAGCCCCAGGACAGGGCAGTACTTC. It is translated as CASSPRTGQYF. The full variable domain, in which reference TRBV5-8 and TRBJ2-7 provide the parts outside the CDR3, is EAGVTQSPTHLIKTRGQQATLRCSPISGHTSVYWYQQALGLGLQFLLWYDEGEERNRGNFPPRFSGRQFPNYSSELNVNALELEDSALYLCASSPRTGQYFGPGTRLTVT.

The chain uses TRBV6-5 and TRBJ2-7, with 10 positions matching TRBD1. Germline loops: CDR1 MNHEY, CDR2 SVGAGI. Germline trimming cut 6 bases from V and 2 bases from J; bases unmatched to any gene: 4. The CDR3 runs to 14 residues. The CDR3 spells CASRRQGATYEQYF. CDR3 in DNA: TGTGCCAGCAGACGACAGGGGGCCACCTACGAGCAGTACTTC.

The J gene is TRBJ1-2, the V gene TRBV16; 9 positions match TRBD1. The V segment lost 4 bases and the J segment 7 bases; nucleotides outside the gene matches: 4. The CDR3 is 13 residues long. The germline V gene encodes CDR1 KGHSY and CDR2 FQNENV. The CDR3 protein is CASSRGQGIGYTF. In nucleotides, the CDR3 is TGTGCCAGCAGCCGAGGACAGGGGATTGGCTACACCTTC.

The chain uses TRBV6-1 and TRBJ2-5; 7 positions agree with TRBD1. The CDR3 spans 14 residues. J gave up 1 base and V 5 bases, and 4 bases lay outside the gene matches. Germline V lookup: CDR1 MNHNS, CDR2 SASEGT. CDR3 in DNA: TGTGCCAGCAGTCATACAGGGGCCCAAGAGACCCAGTACTTC. Translated, it gives CASSHTGAQETQYF.

V gene TRBV6-1 combines with J gene TRBJ2-1; TRBD2 agrees at 12 bases. V was pared by 3 bases and J by 4 bases, with 1 base of the junction left unmatched. Germline V gives CDR1 MNHNS, CDR2 SASEGT. The CDR3 is 15 amino acids. CDR3 region: CASSDGLAGYNEQFF. The CDR3 bases are TGTGCCAGCAGTGATGGACTAGCGGGATACAATGAGCAGTTCTTC.

In this sample, this clone turned up once. DNA of the CDR3: TGTGCCAGCAGTTTAGGGGTGAACACCGGGGAGCTGTTTTTT. Its protein is CASSLGVNTGELFF. The chain employs TRBV27 and TRBJ2-2; D not certain. The CDR3 has 14 amino acids. Germline V lookup: CDR1 MNHEY, CDR2 SMNVEV (reference sequence). Between the trimmed V and J ends, which lost 2 bases and 1 base, there was a span of 5 bases.

The chain recombines TRBV7-2 with TRBJ2-1; TRBD2 might be the D (5 bases). V was cut by 7 bases and J by 8 bases, with 6 bases left in between. Germline CDR1 reads SGHTA; CDR2 reads FQGNSA. The CDR3 has 10 amino acids. In DNA, the CDR3 is TGTGCCAGCATTAGCGATGAGCAGTTCTTC. This gives the protein CASISDEQFF.